The T cell receptor (beta chain) under discussion was sequenced for a study of T cell responses to AZD1222 COVID-19 vaccine. General study findings and limits: Rises in breadth and depth of Spike-specific TCRs came after two AZD1222 doses. Within unmutated variant regions lay the reported targets of nearly half of spike-specific TCRs. Vaccine-related CD4 TCRs covered spike, predominating at 160-218 and 743-854. Donors were chiefly white British, with a greater number of females, and clonal diversity was perhaps underestimated.

TCRdb's copy holds only in-frame clones and misses some; the assay was immunoSEQ multiplex PCR. The repertoire holds 60,000 to 90,000 clones, with approximately 80% as singletons. CDR1 KGHSH and CDR2 LQKENI come from the germline V gene. The V gene lost 5 bases and the J gene lost 2 bases, with 15 bases spanning the gap. The CDR3 runs to 15 residues. In the case of this clone: Its target is not known.

Source: peripheral blood, taken 28 days after the second dose of the MenACWY control vaccine. This sequence was found in an adult who received the MenACWY meningococcal vaccine as a control. J is TRBJ1-2 and V is TRBV18; unclear D gene. The CDR3 reads CASSIEAFQNYGYTF. The CDR3 DNA is TGTGCCAGCTCAATAGAAGCATTCCAGAACTATGGCTACACCTTC.